These 12 T cell receptor beta chains share one sample of origin, sequenced in a study of shared clonotypes between healthy human individuals. Assay: immunoSEQ multiplex PCR; the TCRdb copy retains only in-frame clones and omits some. The table lists some 1,600,000 clones, approximately 98% of them singletons. The sequenced sample consisted of naive CD4+ T cells sorted from blood. Subset specified: CD45RA+ positively selected. The origin of the receptors is a man aged 30-40 years in good health.

The gene calls are TRBV5-4 and TRBJ2-7, with unresolved D. Germline CDR1 and CDR2: SGHNT and YYREEE (reference sequence). CDR3 length: 14 residues. Deletions cut 0 bases from V and 3 bases from J, with 10 bases between. CDR3 amino acids: CASSLDAGNYEQYF. The CDR3 coding sequence is TGTGCCAGCAGCTTGGATGCAGGAAACTACGAGCAGTACTTC.

CDR3 in DNA: TGTGCCAGCAGCTTAAGTTCGATAGTGACCTACAATGAGCAGTTCTTC. Protein product: CASSLSSIVTYNEQFF. The V and J genes are TRBV7-2 and TRBJ2-1, with D unresolved. The CDR3 contains 16 residues. Between the trimmed V and J ends, which lost 2 bases and 2 bases, there was a span of 13 bases. From germline, CDR1 is SGHTA and CDR2 FQGNSA.

V gene TRBV7-8 combines with J gene TRBJ2-5, with 8 bases lining up with TRBD1. The CDR3 spans 14 residues. The J segment lost 5 bases and the V segment lost 2 bases, leaving 4 bases of the junction unmatched. Germline V CDR1 and CDR2: SGHVS, FQNEAQ. For the CDR3, the DNA is TGTGCCAGCAGCTTAAGGACAGGGATGGAGACCCAGTACTTC. This translates into CASSLRTGMETQYF.

The chain links TRBV7-9 to TRBJ2-7, with D possibly being TRBD1 (6 bases). Looked up from germline, CDR1 is SEHNR and CDR2 is FQNEAQ (reference sequence). V lost 5 bases and J lost 2, with 16 bases in between. The CDR3 sequence is 15 residues long. The CDR3 spells CASSQMGTSTYEQYF. CDR3 sequence (DNA): TGTGCCAGCAGCCAGATGGGGACATCAACCTACGAGCAGTACTTC. The variable domain in full, completed from reference TRBV7-9 and TRBJ2-7, reads DTGVSQNPRHKITKRGQNVTFRCDPISEHNRLYWYRQTLGQGPEFLTYFQNEAQLEKSRLLSDRFSAERPKGSFSTLEIQRTEQGDSAMYLCASSQMGTSTYEQYFGPGTRLTVT.

A single count supports this clone. V usage is TRBV29-1 and J usage is TRBJ2-5; no reliable D call. V lost 4 bases and J 5 bases, leaving 11 bases between the germline ends. From germline, CDR1 is SQVTM and CDR2 ANQGSEA. The CDR3 runs 12 residues. The CDR3 is CSVVVGPETQYF. The CDR3 DNA follows: TGCAGCGTTGTTGTGGGTCCGGAGACCCAGTACTTC. Full variable domain (outside the CDR3, taken from reference TRBV29-1 and TRBJ2-5): SAVISQKPSRDICQRGTSLTIQCQVDSQVTMMFWYRQQPGQSLTLIATANQGSEATYESGFVIDKFPISRPNLTFSTLTVSNMSPEDSSIYLCSVVVGPETQYFGPGTRLLVL.

This chain connects TRBV18 to TRBJ2-1, with 12 bases lining up with TRBD2. The germline gives CDR1 KGHSH, CDR2 LQKENI. V was pared by 8 bases and J by 5 bases, with 7 bases of the junction left unmatched. The CDR3 length is 15 residues. The CDR3 DNA sequence: TGTGCCAGCCGTCCTTCTAGCGGGAGGGACAATGAGCAGTTCTTC. Translating it yields CASRPSSGRDNEQFF.

Only one count was recorded for this clone. The genes are TRBV11-2 and TRBJ2-5, with D possibly being TRBD1 (6 bases). Germline CDR1 reads SGHAT; CDR2 reads FQNNGV. This CDR3 comprises 16 residues. V was clipped by 0 bases and J by 0 bases, with 11 bases between them. CDR3 residues: CASSLETGLYQETQYF. CDR3 nucleotides: TGTGCCAGCAGCTTAGAGACAGGCTTGTACCAAGAGACCCAGTACTTC. Full variable domain (missing parts from reference TRBV11-2 and TRBJ2-5): EAGVAQSPRYKIIEKRQSVAFWCNPISGHATLYWYQQILGQGPKLLIQFQNNGVVDDSQLPKDRFSAERLKGVDSTLKIQPAKLEDSAVYLCASSLETGLYQETQYFGPGTRLLVL.

CDR3 sequence (DNA): TGTGCCAGCACTAGGAGGATAAATCAGCCCCAGCATTTT. Protein sequence: CASTRRINQPQHF. The chain couples TRBV16 to TRBJ1-5; D ambiguous. CDR1 KGHSY and CDR2 FQNENV come from the germline V gene. The ends were cut back, 7 bases at V and 4 bases at J, with 11 bases in the middle. The CDR3 has 13 amino acids.

The chain joins TRBV7-2 to TRBJ1-2; 9 bases are shared with TRBD1. The germline V gene has CDR1 SGHTA and CDR2 FQGNSA. This CDR3 is 14 amino acids long. V dropped 2 bases and J dropped 8; count of bases not matched to a gene: 6. The CDR3: CASSLSWTGEGYTF. CDR3 bases: TGTGCCAGCAGCTTAAGTTGGACAGGGGAAGGCTACACCTTC.

This clone was seen a few times. The gene calls are TRBV5-1 and TRBJ1-1; no definite D call. Per the germline V gene, CDR1 is SGHRS and CDR2 is YFSETQ. This CDR3 is 13 amino acids long. The V end lost 4 bases, the J end lost 1 base, and 8 bases lay between the germline ends. Here the CDR3 DNA reads TGCGCCAGCAGCCCGGACCCGAACACTGAAGCTTTCTTT. This gives the protein CASSPDPNTEAFF.

V usage is TRBV5-4 and J usage is TRBJ1-1; maybe TRBD1 (5 bases). Trimming shortened V by 4 bases and J by 4 bases, and 20 bases separated the two germline ends. The CDR3 consists of 16 residues. CDR1 is SGHNT and CDR2 is YYREEE in the germline V gene (reference sequence). CDR3 nucleotides: TGTGCCAGCAGCGGAGGTAGTTGGGGGGTCGGCACTGAAGCTTTCTTT. Its protein is CASSGGSWGVGTEAFF.

This sequence joins TRBV11-2 and TRBJ1-2, with D perhaps matching TRBD1 (5 bases). Trimming left V 5 bases short and J 2 bases short, with 12 bases between. The CDR3 is 14 amino acids. Germline V CDR1 and CDR2: SGHAT, FQNNGV. CDR3 DNA sequence: TGTGCCAGCAGCCCATCGACAGAAAACTATGGCTACACCTTC. This codes for CASSPSTENYGYTF.